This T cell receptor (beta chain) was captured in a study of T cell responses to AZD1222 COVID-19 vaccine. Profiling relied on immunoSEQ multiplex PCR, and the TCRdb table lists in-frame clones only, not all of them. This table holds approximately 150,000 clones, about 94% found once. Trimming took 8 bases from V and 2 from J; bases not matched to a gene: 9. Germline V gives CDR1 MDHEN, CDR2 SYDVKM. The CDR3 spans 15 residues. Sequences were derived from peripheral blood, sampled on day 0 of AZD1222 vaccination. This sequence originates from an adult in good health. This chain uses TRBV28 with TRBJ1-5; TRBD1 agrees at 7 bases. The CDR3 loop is CASSQGGSRNQPQHF. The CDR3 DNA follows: TGTGCCAGCTCCCAAGGGGGCAGCCGCAATCAGCCCCAGCATTTT. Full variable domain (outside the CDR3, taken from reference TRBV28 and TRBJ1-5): DVKVTQSSRYLVKRTGEKVFLECVQDMDHENMFWYRQDPGLGLRLIYFSYDVKMKEKGDIPEGYSVSREKKERFSLILESASTNQTSMYLCASSQGGSRNQPQHFGDGTRLSIL.